The present T cell receptor (beta chain) was sequenced within a study of response to subunit inactivated influenza vaccine. Overall study findings and caveats: The authors put forward the suggestion that each seasonal influenza vaccination may bring in only a limited number of new T cells.

Notes on this clonotype: Its antigen remains unknown.

One entry per CDR3 protein results from TCRdb running MiXCR on the RT-PCR reads. The sample lists 150,000 to 200,000 distinct CDR3 sequences; about 9% were seen once. Per the germline V gene, CDR1 is MNHNS and CDR2 is SASEGT. The ends were cut back, 5 bases at V and 3 bases at J, with 14 bases in the middle. The CDR3 length is 14 residues. The V and J genes are TRBV6-1 and TRBJ2-7; TRBD1 might be the D (6 bases). The material sequenced was non-naive T cells sorted from PBMCs, taken on the day of vaccination. The sequence was obtained from a middle-aged man who received an inactivated influenza vaccine. CDR3 protein: CASSRSGTLYEQYF. CDR3 in DNA: TGTGCCAGCAGTCGCTCCGGGACACTCTACGAGCAGTACTTC.